One sample yielded the 13 T cell receptor beta chains listed below, sequenced in a study of T cell responses to AZD1222 COVID-19 vaccine. Profiling relied on immunoSEQ multiplex PCR, and the TCRdb table lists in-frame clones only, not all of them. The table includes around 150,000 clones, 70% to 90% detected once. Sequencing used peripheral blood, obtained on day 0 of AZD1222 vaccination. The receptors stem from an adult in good health.

CDR3 residues: CASSPGGGGEEKLFF. CDR3 nucleotides: TGTGCCAGCAGCCCCGGTGGTGGGGGGGAGGAAAAACTGTTTTTT. The chain is built from TRBV21-1 and TRBJ1-4. TRBV21-1 is flagged as a pseudogene. The CDR3 contains 15 residues.

The genes are TRBV4-2 and TRBJ2-2; 14 bases match TRBD2. Germline assignment: CDR1 LGHNA and CDR2 YNFKEQ. The J segment lost 5 bases and the V segment lost 5 bases, leaving 4 bases of the junction unmatched. The CDR3 sequence is 16 residues long. As DNA, the CDR3 is TGTGCCAGCAGCGGGGGACTAGCGGGGGTTACCGGGGAGCTGTTTTTT. Its protein product is CASSGGLAGVTGELFF.

The chain joins TRBV6-1 to TRBJ1-3; D is perhaps TRBD1 (5 bases). This CDR3 contains 16 residues. Trimming removed 3 bases from V and 4 bases from J, with 16 bases in between. Germline V gene lookup returns CDR1 MNHNS and CDR2 SASEGT. CDR3 in amino acids: CASSDAPPGGGNTIYF. The CDR3 DNA is TGTGCCAGCAGTGATGCCCCCCCCGGGGGAGGAAACACCATATATTTT.

The gene calls are TRBV28 and TRBJ2-4; D gene ambiguous. V was trimmed by 7 bases and J by 0 bases, leaving 13 bases between them. The length of the CDR3 is 15 residues. Germline-derived CDR1 and CDR2 are MDHEN and SYDVKM. Here the CDR3 reads CASNLGLRAKNIQYF. CDR3 bases: TGTGCCAGCAACCTCGGCCTTAGAGCCAAAAACATTCAGTACTTC.

The rearrangement joins TRBV7-2 to TRBJ1-1, with no clear D. V gave up 3 bases and J gave up 5 bases, with 13 bases separating them. Germline V lookup: CDR1 SGHTA, CDR2 FQGNSA. This CDR3 has 14 residues. The CDR3 region has the DNA TGTGCCAGCAGCTTGTACAGTGATGGGACTGAAGCTTTCTTT. Protein sequence: CASSLYSDGTEAFF.

In this sample, this clone turned up a few times. The V call is TRBV6-5, the J call TRBJ2-2; D remains ambiguous. The CDR3 runs 14 residues. V was shortened by 0 bases and J by 5 bases, with 7 bases between the two germline ends. Germline CDR1 reads MNHEY; CDR2 reads SVGAGI. CDR3 region: CASSYSTVTGELFF. The CDR3, as DNA: TGTGCCAGCAGTTACTCGACCGTAACCGGGGAGCTGTTTTTT.

As to this clone: A read error may produce the germline difference seen at one junction end. This chain uses TRBV6-1 with TRBJ2-7; D may correspond to TRBD1 or TRBD2 (6 bases each). Germline CDR1 MNHNS, CDR2 SASEGT. The CDR3 contains 17 residues. The CDR3 DNA reads TGTGCCAGCAGAGAAGAGAGGGGGGAAGCGGTAAGGGACGAGCAGTACTTC. It translates to CASREERGEAVRDEQYF.

The chain couples TRBV5-6 to TRBJ1-2; tentatively, D is TRBD1 (5 bases). The germline gives CDR1 SGHDT, CDR2 YYEEEE. The V end lost 0 bases, the J end lost 4 bases, and 10 bases lay between the germline ends. This CDR3 is 14 amino acids long. The CDR3 loop reads CASSLGGTVYGYTF. The CDR3 DNA is TGTGCCAGCAGCTTGGGGGGGACTGTCTATGGCTACACCTTC.

This clone turned up a few times. The gene calls are TRBV21-1 and TRBJ1-2; the tabulated D call, TRBD1, remains unverified against the DNA. TRBV21-1 is a documented pseudogene. This CDR3 has 10 amino acids. The CDR3 DNA sequence: TGTGCCAGAGTCCTGGGCGGCTACACCTTC. As protein: CARVLGGYTF.

The sample holds one count of this clone. The J gene is TRBJ2-1, the V gene TRBV27; no reliable D call. In germline, CDR1 is MNHEY, CDR2 SMNVEV (reference sequence). V lost 5 bases to trimming and J lost 2 bases, with 13 bases between them. The CDR3 is made up of 15 amino acids. CDR3 protein: CASSQVSPPYNEQFF. CDR3 nucleotide sequence: TGTGCCAGCAGTCAGGTTAGCCCCCCCTACAATGAGCAGTTCTTC.

The rearrangement links TRBV6-2 or TRBV6-3 to TRBJ2-2, with no clear D. The CDR3 consists of 15 residues. Germline CDR1 MNHEY, CDR2 SVGEGT. Trimming shortened V by 2 bases and J by 3 bases, and 10 bases separated the two germline ends. Here the CDR3 reads CASSYRSIYTGELFF. The CDR3 DNA is TGTGCCAGCAGTTACCGTTCGATATACACCGGGGAGCTGTTTTTT.

The chain carries TRBV12-5 and TRBJ1-1; 7 bases map to TRBD1. The CDR3 spans 13 residues. CDR1 is LGHNT and CDR2 is FRNRAP in the germline V gene. V dropped 4 bases and J dropped 5; count of bases not matched to a gene: 4. CDR3 protein: CASGSYRGTEAFF. CDR3 bases: TGTGCTAGTGGTTCGTACAGGGGAACTGAAGCTTTCTTT.

CDR3 coding DNA: TGTGCCAGCAGCGCGGGAGGCTCCTACAATGAGCAGTTCTTC. Translation gives CASSAGGSYNEQFF. The chain has TRBV11-3 and TRBJ2-1; 8 bases line up with TRBD2. The CDR3 sequence is 14 residues long. CDR1 and CDR2 (germline): SGHNT, YENEEA. Losses at the gene ends were 5 bases for V and 0 bases for J; bases not matched to a gene: 0.